This T cell receptor (beta chain) stems from a study of blood T cell repertoires in COVID-19. For the study at large: Samples of COVID-19 (acute and convalescent) were obtained from the United States, Italy and Spain.

Using immunoSEQ multiplex PCR, the repertoire was profiled, and TCRdb retains in-frame clones only, with some absent. The sample records around 190,000 clones, more than 70% being singletons. The trim removed 5 bases at V and 7 bases at J, leaving 3 bases unmatched. The CDR3 runs to 12 residues. A remark on this clone: Other DNA variants within this sample encode the same CDR3.

Sequencing was carried out using peripheral blood. This chain connects TRBV12-3 or TRBV12-4 to TRBJ1-2; 8 nucleotides match TRBD1. The sequence derives from a human donor in a cohort sampled during active COVID-19. The CDR3 region has the DNA TGTGCCAGCAGTCCTGACAGGGGTGGCTACACCTTC. Translated, it gives CASSPDRGGYTF.